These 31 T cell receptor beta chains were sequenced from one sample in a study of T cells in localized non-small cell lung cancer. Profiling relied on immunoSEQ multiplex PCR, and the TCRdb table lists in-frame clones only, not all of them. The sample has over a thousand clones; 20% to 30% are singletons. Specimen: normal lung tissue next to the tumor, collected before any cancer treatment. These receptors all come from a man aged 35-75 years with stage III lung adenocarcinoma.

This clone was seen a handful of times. The CDR3 DNA sequence: TGTGCCAGCAGCTTATCTAGGGCTAGCACTGAAGCTTTCTTT. Its protein is CASSLSRASTEAFF. The gene calls are TRBV11-3 and TRBJ1-1, with D uncertain. The CDR3 consists of 14 residues. The germline gives CDR1 SGHNT, CDR2 YENEEA. V was cut by 2 bases and J by 4 bases, with 11 bases left in between.

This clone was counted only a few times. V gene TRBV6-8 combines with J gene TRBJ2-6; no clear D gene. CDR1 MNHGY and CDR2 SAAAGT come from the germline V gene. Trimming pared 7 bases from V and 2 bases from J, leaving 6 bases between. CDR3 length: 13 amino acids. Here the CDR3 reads CASMATGANVLTF. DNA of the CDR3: TGTGCCAGCATGGCAACTGGGGCCAACGTCCTGACTTTC.

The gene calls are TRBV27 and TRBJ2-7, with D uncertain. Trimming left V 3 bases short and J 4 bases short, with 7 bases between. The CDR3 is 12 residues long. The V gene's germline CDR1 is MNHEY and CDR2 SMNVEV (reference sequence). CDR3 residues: CASSLDGYEQYF. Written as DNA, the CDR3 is TGTGCCAGCAGTTTGGATGGGTACGAGCAGTACTTC.

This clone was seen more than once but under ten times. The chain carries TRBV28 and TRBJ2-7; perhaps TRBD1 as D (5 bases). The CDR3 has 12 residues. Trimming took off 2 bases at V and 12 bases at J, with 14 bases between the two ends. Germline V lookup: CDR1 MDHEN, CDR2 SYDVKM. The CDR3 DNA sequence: TGTGCCAGCAGTTTACCAGGGTACTTCGGGTACTTC. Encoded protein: CASSLPGYFGYF.

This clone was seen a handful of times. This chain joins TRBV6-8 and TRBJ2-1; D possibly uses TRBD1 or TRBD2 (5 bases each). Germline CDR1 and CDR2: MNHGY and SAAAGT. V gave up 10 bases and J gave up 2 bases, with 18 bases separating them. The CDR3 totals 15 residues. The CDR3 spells CAISPGQDTYNEQFF. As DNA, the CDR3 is TGTGCCATCAGCCCGGGGCAGGATACCTACAATGAGCAGTTCTTC.

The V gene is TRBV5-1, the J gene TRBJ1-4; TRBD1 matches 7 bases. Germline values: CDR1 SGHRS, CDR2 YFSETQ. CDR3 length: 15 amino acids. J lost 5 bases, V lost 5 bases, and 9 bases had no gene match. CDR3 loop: CASRMTGRENEKLFF. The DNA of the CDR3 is TGCGCCAGCAGAATGACAGGGAGGGAGAATGAAAAACTGTTTTTT.

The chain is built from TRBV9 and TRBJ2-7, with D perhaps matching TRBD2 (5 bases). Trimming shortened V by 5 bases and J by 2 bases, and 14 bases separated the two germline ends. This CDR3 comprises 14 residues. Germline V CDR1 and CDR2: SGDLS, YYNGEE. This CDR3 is CASSEGPSPYEQYV. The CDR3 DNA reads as TGTGCCAGCAGTGAAGGACCTAGCCCCTACGAGCAGTACGTC.

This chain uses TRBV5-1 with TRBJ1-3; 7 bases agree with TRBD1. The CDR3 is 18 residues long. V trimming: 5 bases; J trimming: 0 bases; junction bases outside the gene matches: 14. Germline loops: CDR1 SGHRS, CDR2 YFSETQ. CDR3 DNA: TGCGCCAGCAGTTTAGATATAACAGGGGCCATCTCTGGAAACACCATATATTTT. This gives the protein CASSLDITGAISGNTIYF.

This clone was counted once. The CDR3 region is CASSPIGSARAGDTGELFF. The CDR3 DNA reads as TGTGCCAGCTCACCAATAGGGTCAGCCCGAGCTGGGGACACCGGGGAGCTGTTTTTT. The rearrangement links TRBV18 to TRBJ2-2; D gene unclear. V was clipped by 2 bases and J by 3 bases, with 22 bases between them. Germline V gene sequence: CDR1 KGHSH, CDR2 LQKENI. CDR3 length: 19 residues.

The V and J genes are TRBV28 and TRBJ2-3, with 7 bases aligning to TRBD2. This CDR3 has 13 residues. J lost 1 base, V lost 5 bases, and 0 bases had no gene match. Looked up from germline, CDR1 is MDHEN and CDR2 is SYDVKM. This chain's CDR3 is CASSGGGTDTQYF. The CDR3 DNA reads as TGTGCCAGCAGTGGGGGGGGCACAGATACGCAGTATTTT.

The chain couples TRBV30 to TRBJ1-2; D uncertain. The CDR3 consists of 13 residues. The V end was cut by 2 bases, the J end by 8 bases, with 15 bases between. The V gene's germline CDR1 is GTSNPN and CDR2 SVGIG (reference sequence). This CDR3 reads CAWSSRTDEGYTF. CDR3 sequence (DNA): TGTGCCTGGAGTTCTCGGACGGACGAGGGCTACACCTTC.

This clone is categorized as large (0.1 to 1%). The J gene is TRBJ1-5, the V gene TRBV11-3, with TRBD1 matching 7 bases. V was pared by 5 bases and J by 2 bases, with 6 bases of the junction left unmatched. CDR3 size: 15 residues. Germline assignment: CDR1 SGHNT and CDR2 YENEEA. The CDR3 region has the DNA TGTGCCAGCAGCGCCGGGACAGCCCGCAATCAGCCCCAGCATTTT. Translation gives CASSAGTARNQPQHF. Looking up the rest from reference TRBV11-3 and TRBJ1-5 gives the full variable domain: EAGVVQSPRYKIIEKKQPVAFWCNPISGHNTLYWYLQNLGQGPELLIRYENEEAVDDSQLPKDRFSAERLKGVDSTLKIQPAELGDSAVYLCASSAGTARNQPQHFGDGTRLSIL.

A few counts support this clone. CDR3 coding DNA: TGTGCCAGCAGTTACTCGATTCGGTTCTCTGGAAACACCATATATTTT. Protein sequence: CASSYSIRFSGNTIYF. V and J are TRBV6-8 and TRBJ1-3; D is unresolved. Trimming pared 0 bases from V and 0 bases from J, leaving 9 bases between. The CDR3 totals 16 residues. Germline lookup yields CDR1 MNHGY and CDR2 SAAAGT.

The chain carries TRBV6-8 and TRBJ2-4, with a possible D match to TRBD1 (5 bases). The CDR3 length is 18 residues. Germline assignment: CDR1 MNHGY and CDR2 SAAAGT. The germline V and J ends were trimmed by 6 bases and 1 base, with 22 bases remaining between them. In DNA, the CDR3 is TGTGCCAGCAGGATATACGCGGAGACAGAGGTGGCCAAAAACATTCAGTACTTC. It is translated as CASRIYAETEVAKNIQYF.

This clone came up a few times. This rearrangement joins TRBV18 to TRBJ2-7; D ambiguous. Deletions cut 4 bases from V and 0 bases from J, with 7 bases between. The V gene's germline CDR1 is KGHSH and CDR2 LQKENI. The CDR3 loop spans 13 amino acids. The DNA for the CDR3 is TGTGCCAGCTCACTGACCCCCTCCTACGAGCAGTACTTC. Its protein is CASSLTPSYEQYF.

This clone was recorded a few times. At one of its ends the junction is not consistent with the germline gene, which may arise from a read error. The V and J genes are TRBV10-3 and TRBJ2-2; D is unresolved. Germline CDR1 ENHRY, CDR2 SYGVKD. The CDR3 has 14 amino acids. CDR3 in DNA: TGTGCCAGCAGTGAGCTGCCCCACGCCGGGGAGCTGTTTTTT. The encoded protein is CASSELPHAGELFF.

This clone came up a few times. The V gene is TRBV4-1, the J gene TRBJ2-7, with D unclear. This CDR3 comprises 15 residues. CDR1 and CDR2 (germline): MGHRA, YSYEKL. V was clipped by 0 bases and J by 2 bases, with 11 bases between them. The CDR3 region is CASSQEGYSTYEQYF. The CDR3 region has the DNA TGCGCCAGCAGCCAAGAGGGGTATTCCACCTACGAGCAGTACTTC.

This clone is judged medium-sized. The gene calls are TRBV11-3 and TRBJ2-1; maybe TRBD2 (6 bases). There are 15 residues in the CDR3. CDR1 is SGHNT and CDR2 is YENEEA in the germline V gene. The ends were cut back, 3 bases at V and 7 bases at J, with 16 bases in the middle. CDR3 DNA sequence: TGTGCCAGCAGCTTCGAGGGGAGGTCTTGGAATGAGCAGTTCTTC. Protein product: CASSFEGRSWNEQFF.

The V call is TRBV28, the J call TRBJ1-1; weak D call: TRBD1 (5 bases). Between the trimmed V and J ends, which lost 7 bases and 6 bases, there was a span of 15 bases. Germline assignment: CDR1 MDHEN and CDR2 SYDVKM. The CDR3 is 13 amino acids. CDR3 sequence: CASKGNLGAEAFF. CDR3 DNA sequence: TGTGCCAGCAAGGGGAATTTGGGGGCTGAAGCTTTCTTT.

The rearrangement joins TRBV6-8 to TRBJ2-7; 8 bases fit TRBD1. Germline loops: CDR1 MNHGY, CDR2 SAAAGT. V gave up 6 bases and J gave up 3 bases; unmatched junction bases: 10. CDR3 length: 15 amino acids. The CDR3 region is CASRKAGGGGYEQYV. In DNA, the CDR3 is TGTGCCAGCAGAAAAGCAGGGGGCGGTGGCTACGAGCAGTACGTC.

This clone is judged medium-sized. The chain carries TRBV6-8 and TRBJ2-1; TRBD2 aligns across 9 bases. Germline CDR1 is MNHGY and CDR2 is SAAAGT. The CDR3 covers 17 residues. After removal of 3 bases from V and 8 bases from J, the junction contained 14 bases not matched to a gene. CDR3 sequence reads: CASSYSGNPWTSDEQFF. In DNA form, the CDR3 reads TGTGCCAGCAGTTATTCGGGAAACCCCTGGACTAGCGATGAGCAGTTCTTC.

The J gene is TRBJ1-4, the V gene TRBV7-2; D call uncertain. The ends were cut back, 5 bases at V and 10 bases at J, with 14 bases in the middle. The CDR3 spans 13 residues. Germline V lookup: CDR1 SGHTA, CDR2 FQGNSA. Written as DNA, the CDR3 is TGTGCCAGCAGCCGGGAACCCCTGGGAAAACTGTTTTTT. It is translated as CASSREPLGKLFF.

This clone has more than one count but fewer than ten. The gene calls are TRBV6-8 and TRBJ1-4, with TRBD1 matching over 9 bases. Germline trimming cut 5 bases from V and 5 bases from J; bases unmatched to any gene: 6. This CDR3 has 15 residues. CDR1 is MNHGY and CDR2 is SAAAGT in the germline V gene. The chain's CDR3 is CASSGRGQGNEKLFF. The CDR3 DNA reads TGTGCCAGCAGTGGCCGAGGACAGGGGAATGAAAAACTGTTTTTT.

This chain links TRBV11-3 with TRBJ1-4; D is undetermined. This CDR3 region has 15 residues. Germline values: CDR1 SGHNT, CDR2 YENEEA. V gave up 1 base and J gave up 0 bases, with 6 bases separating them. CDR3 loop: CASSLVPSTNEKLFF. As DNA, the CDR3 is TGTGCCAGCAGCTTAGTTCCGTCAACTAATGAAAAACTGTTTTTT.

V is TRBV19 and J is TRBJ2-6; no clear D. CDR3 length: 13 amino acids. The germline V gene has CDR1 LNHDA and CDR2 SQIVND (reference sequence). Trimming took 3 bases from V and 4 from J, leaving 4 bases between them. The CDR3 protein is CASSIGGANVLTF. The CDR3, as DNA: TGTGCCAGTAGTATTGGGGGGGCCAACGTCCTGACTTTC.

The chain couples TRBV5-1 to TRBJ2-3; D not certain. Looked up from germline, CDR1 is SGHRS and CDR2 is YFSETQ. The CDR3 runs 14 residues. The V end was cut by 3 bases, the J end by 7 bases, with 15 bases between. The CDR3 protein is CASSSRDGRNTQYF. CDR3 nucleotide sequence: TGCGCCAGCAGCTCCCGTGACGGGCGGAATACGCAGTATTTT.

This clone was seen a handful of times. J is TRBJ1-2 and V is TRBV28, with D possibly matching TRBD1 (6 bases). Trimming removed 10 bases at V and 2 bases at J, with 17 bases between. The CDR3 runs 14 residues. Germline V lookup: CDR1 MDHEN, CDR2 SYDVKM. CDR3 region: CAIRQGGMNYGYTF. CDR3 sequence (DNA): TGTGCCATCAGGCAAGGGGGTATGAACTATGGCTACACCTTC.

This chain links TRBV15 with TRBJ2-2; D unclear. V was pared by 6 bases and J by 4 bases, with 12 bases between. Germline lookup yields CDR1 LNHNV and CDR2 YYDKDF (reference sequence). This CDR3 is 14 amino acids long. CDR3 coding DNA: TGTGCCACCAGAATTACCCCAGTCACCGGGGAGCTGTTTTTT. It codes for CATRITPVTGELFF.

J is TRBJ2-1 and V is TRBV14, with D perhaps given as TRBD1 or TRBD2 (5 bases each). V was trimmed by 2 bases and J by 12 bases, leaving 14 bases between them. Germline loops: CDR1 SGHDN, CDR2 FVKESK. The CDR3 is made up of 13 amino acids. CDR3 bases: TGTGCCAGCAGCCAAAATCAGGGACCGGGGCAGTTCTTC. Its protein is CASSQNQGPGQFF.

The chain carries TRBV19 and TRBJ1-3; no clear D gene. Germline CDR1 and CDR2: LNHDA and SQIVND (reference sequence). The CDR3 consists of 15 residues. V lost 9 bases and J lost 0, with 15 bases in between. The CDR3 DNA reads TGTGCCAGGCTAGCGATAGCCGGCTCTGGAAACACCATATATTTT. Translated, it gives CARLAIAGSGNTIYF.

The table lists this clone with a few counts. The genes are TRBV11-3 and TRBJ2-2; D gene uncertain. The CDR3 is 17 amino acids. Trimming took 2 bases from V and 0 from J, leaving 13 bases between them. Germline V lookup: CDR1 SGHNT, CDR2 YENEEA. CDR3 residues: CASSLKWSATNTGELFF. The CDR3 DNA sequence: TGTGCCAGCAGCTTAAAATGGAGCGCCACGAACACCGGGGAGCTGTTTTTT.